This entry concerns a single T cell receptor beta chain. Its antigen remains unidentified. V lost 0 bases and J lost 10, with 13 bases in between. CDR3 length equals 14 residues. CDR1 SGHTA and CDR2 FQGNSA come from the germline V gene. This sample stems from a study of T cell repertoires and HLA-DP antigens. Study context: One stimulator alloantigen differed from self by one groove amino acid; the other by ten. Average DNA input: 218.4 ng for CD137+CD4+ sorts, 1,000 to 1,500 ng pre-culture.

Sequencing was performed with immunoSEQ multiplex PCR; in TCRdb, only in-frame clones are kept and a portion is missing. The sample has 75,000 to 90,000 clones; approximately 86% are singletons. Overall study findings and caveats: The CD4+ repertoire was not split into naive and memory.

This chain joins TRBV7-2 and TRBJ2-1; D is perhaps TRBD2 (5 bases). This receptor was obtained from a man aged 50-60 years in good health and CMV-seronegative. Specimen: CD4+ T cells from PBMCs. The CDR3 reads CASSLAGSRREQFF. The CDR3 nucleotides read TGTGCCAGCAGCTTAGCTGGGAGCAGAAGGGAGCAGTTCTTC.